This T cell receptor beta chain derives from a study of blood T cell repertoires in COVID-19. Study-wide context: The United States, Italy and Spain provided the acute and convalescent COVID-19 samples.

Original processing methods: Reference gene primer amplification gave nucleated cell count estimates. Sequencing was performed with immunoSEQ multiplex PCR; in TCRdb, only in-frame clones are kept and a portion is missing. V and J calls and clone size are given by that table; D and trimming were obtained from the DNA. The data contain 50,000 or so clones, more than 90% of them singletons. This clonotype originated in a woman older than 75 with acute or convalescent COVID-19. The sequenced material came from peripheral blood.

The CDR3 bases are TGTGCCAGCAGCCGACAGGGACAGCGGGAAAAACTGTTTTTT. It translates to CASSRQGQREKLFF. The V and J genes are TRBV5-4 and TRBJ1-4, with 7 bases fitting TRBD1. The CDR3 sequence is 14 residues long. CDR1 is SGHNT and CDR2 is YYREEE in the germline V gene (reference sequence). V was clipped by 4 bases and J by 8 bases; unmatched bases: 8.